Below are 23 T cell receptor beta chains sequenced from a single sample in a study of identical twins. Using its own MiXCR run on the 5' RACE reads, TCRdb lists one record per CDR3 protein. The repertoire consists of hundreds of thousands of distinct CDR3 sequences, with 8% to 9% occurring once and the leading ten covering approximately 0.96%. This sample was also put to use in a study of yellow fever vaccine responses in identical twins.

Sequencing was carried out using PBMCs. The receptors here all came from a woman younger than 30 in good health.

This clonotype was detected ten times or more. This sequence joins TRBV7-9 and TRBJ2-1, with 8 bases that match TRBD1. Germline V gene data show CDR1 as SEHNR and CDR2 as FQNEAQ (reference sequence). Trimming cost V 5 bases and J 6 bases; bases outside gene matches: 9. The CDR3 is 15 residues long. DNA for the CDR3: TGTGCCAGCAGCCAACAGGGGGGAATTTCCAATGAGCAGTTCTTC. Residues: CASSQQGGISNEQFF.

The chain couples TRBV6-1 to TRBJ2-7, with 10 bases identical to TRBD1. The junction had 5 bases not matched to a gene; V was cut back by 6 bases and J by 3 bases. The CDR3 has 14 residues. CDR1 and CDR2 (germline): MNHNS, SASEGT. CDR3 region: CASRRRDRGYEQYF. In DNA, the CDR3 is TGTGCCAGCAGACGACGGGACAGGGGCTACGAGCAGTACTTC.

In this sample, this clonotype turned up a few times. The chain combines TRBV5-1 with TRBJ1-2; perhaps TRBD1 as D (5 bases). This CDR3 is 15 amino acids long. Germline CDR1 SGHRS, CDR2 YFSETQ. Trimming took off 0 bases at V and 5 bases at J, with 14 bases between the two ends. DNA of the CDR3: TGCGCCAGCAGCTTGGAAACAGGAGGCACTTATGGCTACACCTTC. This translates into CASSLETGGTYGYTF.

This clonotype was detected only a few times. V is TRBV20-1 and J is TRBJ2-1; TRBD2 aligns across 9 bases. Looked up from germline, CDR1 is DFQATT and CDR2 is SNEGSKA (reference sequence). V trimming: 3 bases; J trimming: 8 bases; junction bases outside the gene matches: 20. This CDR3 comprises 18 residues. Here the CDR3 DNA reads TGCAGTGCTAGGCCCCATCACGACCCGGGACTAGCCCCACATGAGCAGTTCTTC. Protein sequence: CSARPHHDPGLAPHEQFF.

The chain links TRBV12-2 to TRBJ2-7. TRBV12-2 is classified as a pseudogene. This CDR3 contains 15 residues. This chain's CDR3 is CASRLDQTHSYEQYF. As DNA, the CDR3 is TGTGCAAGTCGCTTAGATCAGACCCACTCCTACGAGCAGTACTTC.

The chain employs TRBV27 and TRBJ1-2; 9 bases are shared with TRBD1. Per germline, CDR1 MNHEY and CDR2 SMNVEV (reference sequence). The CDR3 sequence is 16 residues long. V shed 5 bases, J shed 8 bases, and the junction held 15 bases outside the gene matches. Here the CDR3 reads CASSRLPGQGTEGYTF. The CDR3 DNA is TGTGCCAGCAGTAGATTACCGGGACAGGGTACTGAAGGCTACACCTTC.

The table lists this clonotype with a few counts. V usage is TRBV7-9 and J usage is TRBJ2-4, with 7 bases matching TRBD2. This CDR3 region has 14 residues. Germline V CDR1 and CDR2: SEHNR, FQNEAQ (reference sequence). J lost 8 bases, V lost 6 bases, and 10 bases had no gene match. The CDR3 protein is CASSLMGGFDIQYF. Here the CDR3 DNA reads TGTGCCAGCAGTTTAATGGGGGGGTTTGACATTCAGTACTTC.

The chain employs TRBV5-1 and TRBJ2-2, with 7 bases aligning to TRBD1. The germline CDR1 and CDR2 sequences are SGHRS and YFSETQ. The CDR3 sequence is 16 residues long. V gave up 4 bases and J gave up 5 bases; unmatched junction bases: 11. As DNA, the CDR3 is TGCGCCAGCAGCCATAGGGGGCGAAATGGGACCGGGGAGCTGTTTTTT. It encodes CASSHRGRNGTGELFF. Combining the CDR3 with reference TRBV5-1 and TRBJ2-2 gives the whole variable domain KAGVTQTPRYLIKTRGQQVTLSCSPISGHRSVSWYQQTPGQGLQFLFEYFSETQRNKGNFPGRFSGRQFSNSRSEMNVSTLELGDSALYLCASSHRGRNGTGELFFGEGSRLTVL.

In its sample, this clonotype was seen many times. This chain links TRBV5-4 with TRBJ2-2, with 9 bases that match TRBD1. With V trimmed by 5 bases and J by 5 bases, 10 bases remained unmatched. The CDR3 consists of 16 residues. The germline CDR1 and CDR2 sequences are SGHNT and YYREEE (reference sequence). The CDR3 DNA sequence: TGTGCCAGCAGGGAGTGGACAGGGGAAAAAACCGGGGAGCTGTTTTTT. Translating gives CASREWTGEKTGELFF. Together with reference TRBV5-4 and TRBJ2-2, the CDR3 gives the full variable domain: ETGVTQSPTHLIKTRGQQVTLRCSSQSGHNTVSWYQQALGQGPQFIFQYYREEENGRGNFPPRFSGLQFPNYSSELNVNALELDDSALYLCASREWTGEKTGELFFGEGSRLTVL.

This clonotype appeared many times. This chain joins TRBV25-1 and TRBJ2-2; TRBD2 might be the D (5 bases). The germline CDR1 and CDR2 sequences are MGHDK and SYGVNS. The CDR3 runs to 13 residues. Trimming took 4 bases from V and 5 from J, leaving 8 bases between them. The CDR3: CASSVTGTGELFF. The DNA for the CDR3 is TGTGCCAGCAGTGTTACGGGGACCGGGGAGCTGTTTTTT.

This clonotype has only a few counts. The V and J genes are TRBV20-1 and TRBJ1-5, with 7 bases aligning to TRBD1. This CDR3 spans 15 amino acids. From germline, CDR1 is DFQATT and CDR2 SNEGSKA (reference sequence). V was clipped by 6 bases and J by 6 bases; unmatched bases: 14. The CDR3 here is CSARRQGGEFQPQHF. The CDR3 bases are TGCAGTGCCCGGAGACAGGGTGGAGAGTTTCAGCCCCAGCATTTT.

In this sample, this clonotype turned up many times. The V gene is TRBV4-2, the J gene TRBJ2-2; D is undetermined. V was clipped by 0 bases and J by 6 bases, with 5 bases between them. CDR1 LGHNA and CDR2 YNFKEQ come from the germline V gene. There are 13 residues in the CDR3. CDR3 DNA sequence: TGTGCCAGCAGCCAAGATCTCGCCGGGGAGCTGTTTTTT. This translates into CASSQDLAGELFF.

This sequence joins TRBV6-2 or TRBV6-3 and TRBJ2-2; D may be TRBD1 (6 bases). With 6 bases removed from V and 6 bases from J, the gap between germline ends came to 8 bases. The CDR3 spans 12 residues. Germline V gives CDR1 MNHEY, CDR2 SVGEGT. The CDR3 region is CASRQGPGELFF. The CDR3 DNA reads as TGTGCCAGCAGACAGGGTCCCGGGGAGCTGTTTTTT.

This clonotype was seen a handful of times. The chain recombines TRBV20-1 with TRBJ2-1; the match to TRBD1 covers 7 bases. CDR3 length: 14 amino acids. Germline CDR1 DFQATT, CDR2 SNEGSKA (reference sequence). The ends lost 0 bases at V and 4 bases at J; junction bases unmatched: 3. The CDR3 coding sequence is TGCAGTGCTAGAGATCGGGGACAGTACAATGAGCAGTTCTTC. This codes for CSARDRGQYNEQFF.

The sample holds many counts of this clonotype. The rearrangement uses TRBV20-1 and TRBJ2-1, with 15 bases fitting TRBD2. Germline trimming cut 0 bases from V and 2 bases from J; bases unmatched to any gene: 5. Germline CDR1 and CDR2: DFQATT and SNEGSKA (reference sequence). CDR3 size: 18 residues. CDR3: CSARDRGTSGGTYNEQFF. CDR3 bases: TGCAGTGCTAGAGATAGGGGGACTAGCGGGGGGACCTACAATGAGCAGTTCTTC.

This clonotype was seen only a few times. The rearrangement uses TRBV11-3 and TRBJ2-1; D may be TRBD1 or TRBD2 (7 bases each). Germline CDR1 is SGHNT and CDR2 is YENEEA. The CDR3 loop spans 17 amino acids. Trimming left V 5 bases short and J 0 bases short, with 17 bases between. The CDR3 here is CASSPRGGTTSYNEQFF. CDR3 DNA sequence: TGTGCCAGCAGCCCCAGGGGGGGCACAACCTCCTACAATGAGCAGTTCTTC.

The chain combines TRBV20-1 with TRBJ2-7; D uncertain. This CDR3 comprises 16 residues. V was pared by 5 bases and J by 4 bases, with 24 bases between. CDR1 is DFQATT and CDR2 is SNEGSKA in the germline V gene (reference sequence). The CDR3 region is CSAGTTRPINGYEQYF. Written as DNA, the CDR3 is TGCAGTGCTGGCACTACTCGCCCAATAAACGGGTACGAGCAGTACTTC.

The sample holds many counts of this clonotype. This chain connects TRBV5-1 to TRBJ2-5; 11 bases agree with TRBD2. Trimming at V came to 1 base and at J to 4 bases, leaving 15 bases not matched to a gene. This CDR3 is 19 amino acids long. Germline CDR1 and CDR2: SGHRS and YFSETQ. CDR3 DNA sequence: TGCGCCAGCAGCTTGTTACCTAAGCTACTAGCGGGAGACGGAGAGACCCAGTACTTC. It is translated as CASSLLPKLLAGDGETQYF.

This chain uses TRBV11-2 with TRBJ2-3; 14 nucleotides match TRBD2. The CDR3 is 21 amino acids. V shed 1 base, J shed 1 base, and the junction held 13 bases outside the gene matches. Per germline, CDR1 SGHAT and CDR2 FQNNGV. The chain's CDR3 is CASSLVRGGLAGARGTDTQYF. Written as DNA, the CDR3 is TGTGCCAGCAGCTTAGTTCGGGGGGGACTAGCGGGAGCGAGGGGCACAGATACGCAGTATTTT.

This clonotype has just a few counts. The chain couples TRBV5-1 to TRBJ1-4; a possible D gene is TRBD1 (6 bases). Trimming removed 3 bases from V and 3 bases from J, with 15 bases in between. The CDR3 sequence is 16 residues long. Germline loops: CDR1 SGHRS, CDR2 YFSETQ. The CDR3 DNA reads TGCGCCAGCAGCTCGCATGGGGGGGCGGCTAATGAAAAACTGTTTTTT. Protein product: CASSSHGGAANEKLFF.

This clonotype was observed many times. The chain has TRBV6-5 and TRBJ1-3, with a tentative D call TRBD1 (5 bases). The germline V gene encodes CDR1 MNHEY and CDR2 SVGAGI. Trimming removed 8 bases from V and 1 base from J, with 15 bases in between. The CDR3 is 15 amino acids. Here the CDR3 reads CASSLGEPSGNTIYF. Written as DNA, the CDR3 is TGTGCCAGCTCCTTGGGGGAACCTTCTGGAAACACCATATATTTT.

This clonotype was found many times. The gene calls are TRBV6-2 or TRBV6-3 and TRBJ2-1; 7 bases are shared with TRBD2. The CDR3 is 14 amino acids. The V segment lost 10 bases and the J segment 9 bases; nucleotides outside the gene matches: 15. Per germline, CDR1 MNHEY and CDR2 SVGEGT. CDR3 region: CATVRAGASFEQFF. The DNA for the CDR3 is TGTGCCACCGTTAGGGCGGGAGCCTCATTTGAGCAGTTCTTC.

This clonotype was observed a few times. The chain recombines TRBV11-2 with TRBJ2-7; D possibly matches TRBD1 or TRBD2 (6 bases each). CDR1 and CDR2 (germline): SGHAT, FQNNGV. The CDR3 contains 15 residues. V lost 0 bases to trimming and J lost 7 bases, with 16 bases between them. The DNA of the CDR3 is TGTGCCAGCAGCTTAGAGGGCAGGGGCGGGGATGAGCAGTACTTC. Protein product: CASSLEGRGGDEQYF.